The rows below give T cell receptor beta chains drawn from one sample of a study of identical twins. TCRdb recomputed calls from the 5' RACE reads with MiXCR, one row per CDR3 protein. This sample has around 670,000 distinct CDR3 sequences, with around 6% found just once. Sequencing was performed on naive T cells sorted from blood. These receptors originate from a young man in good health. Both conserved end residues are part of each CDR3. D genes are given only for firm matches. Size is omitted from some rows. Given values are once, few, many or a class for expanded clones.

size	D	length	V	J	DNA	CDR3
many	TRBD2	13	TRBV29-1	TRBJ2-1	TGCAGCGGAGCTGGCGGGAGTGTTCTTGAGCAGTTCTTC	CSGAGGSVLEQFF
few	-	17	TRBV15	TRBJ2-6	TGTGCCACCAGCAGAGGCGACAGAAGCTCTGGGGCCAACGTCCTGACTTTC	CATSRGDRSSGANVLTF
many	TRBD2	16	TRBV24-1	TRBJ2-5	TGTGCCACCAGTGGAGGGACTAGCAGCTCCCAAGAGACCCAGTACTTC	CATSGGTSSSQETQYF
many	TRBD1	19	TRBV11-1	TRBJ2-3	TGTGCCAGCAGCTCAAGCCCGGGACAGAACCCTAGTGGCACAGATACGCAGTATTTT	CASSSSPGQNPSGTDTQYF
few	TRBD1	14	TRBV12-3/TRBV12-4	TRBJ1-1	TGTGCCAGCAGAATGACAGGGGGCGGCACTGAAGCTTTCTTT	CASRMTGGGTEAFF
many	-	15	TRBV20-1	TRBJ2-2	TGCAGTGCTAGAGACGGGAGTCGGGCCACCGGGGAGCTGTTTTTT	CSARDGSRATGELFF
few	-	11	TRBV30	TRBJ1-2	TGTGCCTGGAGCCCAGGGACTGGCTACACCTTC	CAWSPGTGYTF
many	TRBD2	15	TRBV24-1	TRBJ2-3	TGTGCCACCAGCCCACTAGCGGGAGTCGGAGATACGCAGTATTTT	CATSPLAGVGDTQYF
-	-	14	TRBV20-1	TRBJ2-2	TGCAGTGCTAGACTAGCGAGATCAACCGGGGAGCTGTTTTTT	CSARLARSTGELFF
few	-	17	TRBV7-6	TRBJ1-3	TGTGCCAGCAGCCCAAATGGTGGCGCATCCCTGGGAAACACCATATATTTT	CASSPNGGASLGNTIYF
few	-	13	TRBV29-1	TRBJ1-2	TGCAGCGCCCCGGGACCCGCTCGGGAAGGCTACACCTTC	CSAPGPAREGYTF
many	-	12	TRBV10-3	TRBJ1-1	TGTGCCATCAGTCGCCAGAACACTGAAGCTTTCTTT	CAISRQNTEAFF
few	TRBD1	15	TRBV3-1	TRBJ2-2	TGTGCCAGCAGCCGCCGGGACAGGGGCACCGGGGAGCTGTTTTTT	CASSRRDRGTGELFF
many	-	12	TRBV20-1	TRBJ2-3	TGCAGTGCCCCCTATGGGGCCCACACGCAGTATTTT	CSAPYGAHTQYF
many	-	17	TRBV21-1	TRBJ2-7	TGTGCCAGCAGCAAAGCAGGACAGGGGATGGGGCCCTACGAGCAGTACTTC	CASSKAGQGMGPYEQYF
few	-	12	TRBV30	TRBJ2-3	TGTGCCTGGAGTGGTAGCACAGATACGCAGTATTTT	CAWSGSTDTQYF
-	TRBD2	15	TRBV7-2	TRBJ2-7	TGTGCCAGCAGCCAGGGACTAGCGGGAGGGCGGCGGAGGTACTTC	CASSQGLAGGRRRYF
many	TRBD2	17	TRBV15	TRBJ2-1	TGTGCCACCAGCAGACACCCGGGACTAGCGGGGGCCAATGAGCAGTTCTTC	CATSRHPGLAGANEQFF
many	-	16	TRBV28	TRBJ2-7	TGTGCCAGCAGTTTATCGAGGGGAGCCGGTTCCTACGAGCAGTACTTC	CASSLSRGAGSYEQYF
-	-	16	TRBV24-1	TRBJ2-5	TGTGCCACCAGCGGATCCCCAACCCCGGGGAGCGAGACCCAGTACTTC	CATSGSPTPGSETQYF
many	-	13	TRBV20-1	TRBJ2-3	TGCAGTGCTAGTCCTCGGATTGAGGATACGCAGTATTTT	CSASPRIEDTQYF
many	TRBD2	15	TRBV7-2	TRBJ2-5	TGTGCCAGCAGCCTAGCTAGCGGGACCCAAGAGACCCAGTACTTC	CASSLASGTQETQYF
many	-	16	TRBV5-5	TRBJ2-3	TGTGCCAGCGGGACACGGACAGTCACTAGCACAGATACGCAGTATTTT	CASGTRTVTSTDTQYF
-	-	16	TRBV20-1	TRBJ2-3	TGCAGTGCTGGGGGGGGACACGGAATTTTTTCAGATACGCAGTATTTT	CSAGGGHGIFSDTQYF
-	TRBD2	15	TRBV20-1	TRBJ2-5	TGCAGTGCAACGACTAGCGGGTGGTACCAAGAGACCCAGTACTTC	CSATTSGWYQETQYF
many	-	13	TRBV9	TRBJ1-2	TGTGCCAGCAGCGTAGTGGGGGACTATGGCTACACCTTC	CASSVVGDYGYTF
many	-	14	TRBV7-8	TRBJ2-1	TGTGCCAGCAGCTTAGCGAGGGAGTACAATGAGCAGTTCTTC	CASSLAREYNEQFF
-	-	15	TRBV9	TRBJ2-3	TGTGCCAGCAGCGTAGGACCGGGGAAACCAGATACGCAGTATTTT	CASSVGPGKPDTQYF
few	-	13	TRBV7-6	TRBJ2-3	TGTGCCAGCAGCTTGACCCTTCTGGATACGCAGTATTTT	CASSLTLLDTQYF
few	TRBD1	14	TRBV5-1	TRBJ1-4	TGCGCCAGCAGCCCCGACAGGGGGGCTGAAAAACTGTTTTTT	CASSPDRGAEKLFF
-	-	13	TRBV12-3/TRBV12-4	TRBJ1-2	TGTGCCAGCAGGCGGGGGACGGTGGATGGCTACACCTTC	CASRRGTVDGYTF
few	TRBD2	19	TRBV15	TRBJ2-1	TGTGCCACCAGGGACCAGGGACTAGCGGGTTTCCTCGCCTACAATGAGCAGTTCTTC	CATRDQGLAGFLAYNEQFF
-	TRBD2	14	TRBV7-2	TRBJ2-1	TGTGCCAGCAGCCGGACTAGTGGTCGGGATGAGCAGTTCTTC	CASSRTSGRDEQFF
few	TRBD1	17	TRBV7-9	TRBJ2-2	TGTGCCAGCAGCCCCGTCCCGGACAGGTTCAACACCGGGGAGCTGTTTTTT	CASSPVPDRFNTGELFF
few	TRBD2	16	TRBV6-5	TRBJ2-7	TGTGCCAGCAGTTACCCTTTAGCGGGGACCAACTACGAGCAGTACTTC	CASSYPLAGTNYEQYF
many	-	13	TRBV4-2	TRBJ2-3	TGTGCCAGCAGCCAAGATTATGCAGATACGCAGTATTTT	CASSQDYADTQYF
-	-	13	TRBV30	TRBJ2-1	TGTGCCTGGAGTGTACTCGATGGGGATGAGCAGTTCTTC	CAWSVLDGDEQFF
many	TRBD2	13	TRBV29-1	TRBJ2-5	TGCAGCGTTGAGTGGCTAGCGGGAGAGACCCAGTACTTC	CSVEWLAGETQYF
-	TRBD2	16	TRBV28	TRBJ2-3	TGTGCCAGCTCTCTGTCCCTGGGACGGGGGGTGGATACGCAGTATTTT	CASSLSLGRGVDTQYF
many	-	15	TRBV9	TRBJ2-7	TGTGCCAGCAGCGTAAGTGGCAGTGGCCTTTACGAGCAGTACTTC	CASSVSGSGLYEQYF
few	-	14	TRBV6-1	TRBJ2-1	TGTGCCAGCAGCCCTACCTTGCAGGGGATTGAGCAGTTCTTC	CASSPTLQGIEQFF
-	-	14	TRBV6-5	TRBJ2-3	TGTGCCAGCAGTTACCAACTATACACAGATACGCAGTATTTT	CASSYQLYTDTQYF
-	-	16	TRBV7-2	TRBJ2-7	TGTGCCAGCAGCTTGGAACTAGGGGGAGGACCCGACGAGCAGTACTTC	CASSLELGGGPDEQYF
-	-	20	TRBV3-1	TRBJ2-2	TGTGCCAGCAGCCAAGATTTGATTTCTCAAATCGTAGACGCCCCCGGGGAGCTGTTTTTT	CASSQDLISQIVDAPGELFF
-	-	13	TRBV2	TRBJ2-1	TGTGCCAGCACCCGAGAGGGGCGGAGCGGGCAGTTCTTC	CASTREGRSGQFF